Sequencing of this T cell receptor beta chain was carried out in a study of beta chain features in type 1 diabetes. Notes on the study in general: An over-representation of cells with high TCR expression could result from cDNA sequencing.

Only a few counts were recorded for this clone. Antigen unknown. The authors took one heparinised blood draw, averaging approximately 120 mL, from each donor. As every portion of the isolated RNA was reverse transcribed, the sequencing read expressed TCRB transcripts. Repertoires were generated with immunoSEQ multiplex PCR, while TCRdb's copy carries only in-frame clones and drops some. Found here are hundreds of thousands of clones, roughly 16% of them singletons; the top ten hold 0.023%. Germline assignment: CDR1 SQVTM and CDR2 ANQGSEA. CDR3 length: 14 residues. With 4 bases clipped from V and 8 bases from J, the junction kept 11 bases outside the gene matches.

The V and J genes are TRBV29-1 and TRBJ2-3; the match to TRBD1 covers 8 bases. The source is a woman aged 18-29 years in good health. The sequencing sample was made of naive CD4+ T cells from blood. DNA of the CDR3: TGCAGCGTTGTTCGGACAGGGAGAGGGGGTACGCAGTATTTT. It encodes CSVVRTGRGGTQYF.